This T cell receptor beta chain was documented in a study of T cells after yellow fever vaccination. Background on the study: By means of CD3, CD45RA, CCR7 and CD95, the EM, EMRA, CM and Tscm memory subsets were sorted.

This clonotype was seen at least ten times. Making TCR cDNA involved 5'RACE template switching, which added UMIs and a universal primer site. TCRdb called the 5' RACE reads again in MiXCR, with one record for every CDR3 protein. The table lists about 14,000 distinct CDR3 sequences, roughly 7.2% of them singletons. There are 15 residues in the CDR3. The germline CDR1 and CDR2 sequences are SGHTA and FQGNSA. Trimming took off 5 bases at V and 5 bases at J, with 15 bases between the two ends. Sequenced here: PBMCs, either bulk or a sorted T-cell subset (CD4+, CD8+, memory, or dextramer-sorted; not recorded which), sampled on the day of the yellow fever booster vaccination. The receptor comes from a man between 18 and 29 years old who received the YFV17D yellow fever vaccine. V usage is TRBV7-2 and J usage is TRBJ2-2; a possible D gene is TRBD1 (7 bases). CDR3 sequence: CASSLQGGTTGELFF. In DNA, the CDR3 is TGTGCCAGCAGCCTGCAGGGGGGAACTACCGGGGAGCTGTTTTTT.